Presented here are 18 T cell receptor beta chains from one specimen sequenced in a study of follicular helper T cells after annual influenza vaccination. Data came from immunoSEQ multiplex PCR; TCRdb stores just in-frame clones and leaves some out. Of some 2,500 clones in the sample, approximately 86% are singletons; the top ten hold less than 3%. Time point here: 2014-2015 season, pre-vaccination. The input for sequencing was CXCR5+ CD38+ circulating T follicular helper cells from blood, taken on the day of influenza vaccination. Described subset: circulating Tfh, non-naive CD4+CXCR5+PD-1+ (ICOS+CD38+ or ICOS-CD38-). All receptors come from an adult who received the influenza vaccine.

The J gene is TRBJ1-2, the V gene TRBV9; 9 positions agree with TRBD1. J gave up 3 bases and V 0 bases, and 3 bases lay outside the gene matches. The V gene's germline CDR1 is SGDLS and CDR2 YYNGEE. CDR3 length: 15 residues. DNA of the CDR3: TGTGCCAGCAGCGTAGGACAGGGGGACGACTATGGCTACACCTTC. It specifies CASSVGQGDDYGYTF.

The CDR3: CASSQDLAGGPGSTDTQYF. The CDR3 DNA is TGTGCCAGCAGCCAAGATCTAGCGGGGGGCCCAGGGAGCACAGATACGCAGTATTTT. The chain combines TRBV4-2 with TRBJ2-3; 11 nucleotides align to TRBD2. The CDR3 runs to 19 residues. In germline, CDR1 is LGHNA, CDR2 YNFKEQ. The V segment lost 0 bases and the J segment 0 bases; nucleotides outside the gene matches: 8.

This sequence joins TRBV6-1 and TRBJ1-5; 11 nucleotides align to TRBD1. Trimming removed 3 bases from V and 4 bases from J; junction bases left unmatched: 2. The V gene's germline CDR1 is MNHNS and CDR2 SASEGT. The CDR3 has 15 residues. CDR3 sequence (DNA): TGTGCCAGCAGTGACGGGACAGGGGGGAATCAGCCCCAGCATTTT. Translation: CASSDGTGGNQPQHF.

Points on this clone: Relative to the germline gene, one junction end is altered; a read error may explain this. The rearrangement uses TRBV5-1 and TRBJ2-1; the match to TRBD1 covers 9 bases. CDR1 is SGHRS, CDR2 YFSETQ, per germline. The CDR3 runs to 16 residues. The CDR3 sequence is CVSSSKTGGQYNEQFF. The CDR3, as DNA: TGCGTCAGCAGCTCCAAAACAGGGGGCCAGTACAATGAGCAGTTCTTC.

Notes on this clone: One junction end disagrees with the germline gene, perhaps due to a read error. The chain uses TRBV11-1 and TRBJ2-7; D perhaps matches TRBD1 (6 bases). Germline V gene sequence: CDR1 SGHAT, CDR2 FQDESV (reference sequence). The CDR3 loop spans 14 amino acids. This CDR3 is CASSLETGSSEQYF. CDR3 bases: TGTGCCAGCAGCTTAGAGACAGGATCCTCCGAGCAGTACTTC.

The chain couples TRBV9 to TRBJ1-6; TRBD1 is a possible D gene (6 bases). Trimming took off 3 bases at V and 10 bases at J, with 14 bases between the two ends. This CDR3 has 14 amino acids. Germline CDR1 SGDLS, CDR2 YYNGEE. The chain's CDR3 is CASSDQGSGSPLHF. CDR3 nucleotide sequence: TGTGCCAGCAGCGACCAGGGGTCGGGGTCACCCCTCCACTTT.

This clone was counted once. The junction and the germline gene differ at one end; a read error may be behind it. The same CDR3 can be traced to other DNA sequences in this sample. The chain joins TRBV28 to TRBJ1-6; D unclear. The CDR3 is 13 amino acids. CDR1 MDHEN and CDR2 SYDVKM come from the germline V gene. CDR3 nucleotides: TGTGCCTGCAGGAGCTCCTATAATTCCCCCCTCCACTTT. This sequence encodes CACRSSYNSPLHF.

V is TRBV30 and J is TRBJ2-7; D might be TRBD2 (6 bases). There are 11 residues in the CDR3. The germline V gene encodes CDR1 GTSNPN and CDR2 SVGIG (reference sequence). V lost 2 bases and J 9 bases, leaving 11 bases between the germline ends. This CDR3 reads CAWSFGEAQYF. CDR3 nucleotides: TGTGCCTGGAGTTTTGGGGAGGCGCAGTACTTC.

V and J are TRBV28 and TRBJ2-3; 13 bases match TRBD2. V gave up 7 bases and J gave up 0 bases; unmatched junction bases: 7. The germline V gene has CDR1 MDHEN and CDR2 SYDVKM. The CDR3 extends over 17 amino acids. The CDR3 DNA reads TGTGCCAGCAAGGAGGGGGGACTAGCGGGGAGCACAGATACGCAGTATTTT. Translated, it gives CASKEGGLAGSTDTQYF.

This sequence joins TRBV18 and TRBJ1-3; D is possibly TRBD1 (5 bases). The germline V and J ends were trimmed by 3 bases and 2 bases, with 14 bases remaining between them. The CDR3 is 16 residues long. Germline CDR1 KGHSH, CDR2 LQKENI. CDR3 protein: CASSPKAGKTGNTIYF. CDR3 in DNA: TGTGCCAGCTCACCTAAGGCAGGGAAGACTGGAAACACCATATATTTT.

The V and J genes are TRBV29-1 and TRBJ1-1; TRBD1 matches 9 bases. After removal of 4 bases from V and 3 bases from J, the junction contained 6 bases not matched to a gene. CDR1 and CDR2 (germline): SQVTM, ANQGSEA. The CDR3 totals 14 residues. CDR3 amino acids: CSVVVQGADTEAFF. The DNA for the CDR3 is TGCAGCGTTGTCGTACAGGGGGCAGACACTGAAGCTTTCTTT. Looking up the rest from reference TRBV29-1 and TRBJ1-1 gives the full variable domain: SAVISQKPSRDICQRGTSLTIQCQVDSQVTMMFWYRQQPGQSLTLIATANQGSEATYESGFVIDKFPISRPNLTFSTLTVSNMSPEDSSIYLCSVVVQGADTEAFFGQGTRLTVV.

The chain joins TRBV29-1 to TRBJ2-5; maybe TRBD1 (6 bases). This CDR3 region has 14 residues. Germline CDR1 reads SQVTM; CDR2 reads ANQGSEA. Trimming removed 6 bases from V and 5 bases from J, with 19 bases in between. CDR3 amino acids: CSVLGQGGKETQYF. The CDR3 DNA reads TGCAGCGTCCTGGGACAAGGGGGAAAGGAGACCCAGTACTTC.

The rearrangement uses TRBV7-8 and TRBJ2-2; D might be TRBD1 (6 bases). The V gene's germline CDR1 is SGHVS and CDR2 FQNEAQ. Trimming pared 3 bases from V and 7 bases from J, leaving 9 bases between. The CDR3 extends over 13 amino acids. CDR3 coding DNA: TGTGCCAGCAGCTTCGGACAGCACGGGGAGCTGTTTTTT. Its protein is CASSFGQHGELFF.

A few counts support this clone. Here the CDR3 reads CAIRGTKPNTEAFF. The DNA for the CDR3 is TGTGCCATCAGGGGGACAAAGCCGAACACTGAAGCTTTCTTT. The genes are TRBV10-3 and TRBJ1-1; D is perhaps TRBD1 (6 bases). V was shortened by 6 bases and J by 1 base, with 12 bases between the two germline ends. CDR3 length equals 14 residues. CDR1 and CDR2 from the germline V gene are ENHRY and SYGVKD.

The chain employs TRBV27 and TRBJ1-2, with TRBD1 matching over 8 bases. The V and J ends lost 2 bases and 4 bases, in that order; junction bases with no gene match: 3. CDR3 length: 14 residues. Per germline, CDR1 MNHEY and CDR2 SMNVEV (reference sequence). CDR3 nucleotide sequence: TGTGCCAGCAGTTTAGGGACAGGTTCCTATGGCTACACCTTC. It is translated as CASSLGTGSYGYTF.

The CDR3 region is CASGLAKGGILTDTQYF. The CDR3 nucleotides are TGTGCTAGTGGTTTGGCTAAAGGGGGAATTCTCACAGATACGCAGTATTTT. The genes are TRBV12-5 and TRBJ2-3, with D possibly TRBD1 on 6 matching bases. The V gene lost 1 base and the J gene lost 2 bases, with 16 bases spanning the gap. The CDR3 contains 17 residues. In germline, CDR1 is LGHNT, CDR2 FRNRAP.

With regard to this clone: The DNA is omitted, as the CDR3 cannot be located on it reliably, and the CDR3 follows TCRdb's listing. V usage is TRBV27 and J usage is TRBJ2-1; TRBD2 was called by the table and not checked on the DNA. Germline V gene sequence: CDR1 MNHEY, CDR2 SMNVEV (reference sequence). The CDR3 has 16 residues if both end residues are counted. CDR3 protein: CASSTSPSGPYNEQFF.

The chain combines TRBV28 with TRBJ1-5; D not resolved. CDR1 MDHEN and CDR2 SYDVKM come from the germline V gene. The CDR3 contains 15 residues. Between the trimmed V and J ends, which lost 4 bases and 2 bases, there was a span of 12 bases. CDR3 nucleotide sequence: TGTGCCAGCAGTTCGGAGCAGCGGGGCAATCAGCCCCAGCATTTT. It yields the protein CASSSEQRGNQPQHF. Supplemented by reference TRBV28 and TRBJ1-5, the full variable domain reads DVKVTQSSRYLVKRTGEKVFLECVQDMDHENMFWYRQDPGLGLRLIYFSYDVKMKEKGDIPEGYSVSREKKERFSLILESASTNQTSMYLCASSSEQRGNQPQHFGDGTRLSIL.